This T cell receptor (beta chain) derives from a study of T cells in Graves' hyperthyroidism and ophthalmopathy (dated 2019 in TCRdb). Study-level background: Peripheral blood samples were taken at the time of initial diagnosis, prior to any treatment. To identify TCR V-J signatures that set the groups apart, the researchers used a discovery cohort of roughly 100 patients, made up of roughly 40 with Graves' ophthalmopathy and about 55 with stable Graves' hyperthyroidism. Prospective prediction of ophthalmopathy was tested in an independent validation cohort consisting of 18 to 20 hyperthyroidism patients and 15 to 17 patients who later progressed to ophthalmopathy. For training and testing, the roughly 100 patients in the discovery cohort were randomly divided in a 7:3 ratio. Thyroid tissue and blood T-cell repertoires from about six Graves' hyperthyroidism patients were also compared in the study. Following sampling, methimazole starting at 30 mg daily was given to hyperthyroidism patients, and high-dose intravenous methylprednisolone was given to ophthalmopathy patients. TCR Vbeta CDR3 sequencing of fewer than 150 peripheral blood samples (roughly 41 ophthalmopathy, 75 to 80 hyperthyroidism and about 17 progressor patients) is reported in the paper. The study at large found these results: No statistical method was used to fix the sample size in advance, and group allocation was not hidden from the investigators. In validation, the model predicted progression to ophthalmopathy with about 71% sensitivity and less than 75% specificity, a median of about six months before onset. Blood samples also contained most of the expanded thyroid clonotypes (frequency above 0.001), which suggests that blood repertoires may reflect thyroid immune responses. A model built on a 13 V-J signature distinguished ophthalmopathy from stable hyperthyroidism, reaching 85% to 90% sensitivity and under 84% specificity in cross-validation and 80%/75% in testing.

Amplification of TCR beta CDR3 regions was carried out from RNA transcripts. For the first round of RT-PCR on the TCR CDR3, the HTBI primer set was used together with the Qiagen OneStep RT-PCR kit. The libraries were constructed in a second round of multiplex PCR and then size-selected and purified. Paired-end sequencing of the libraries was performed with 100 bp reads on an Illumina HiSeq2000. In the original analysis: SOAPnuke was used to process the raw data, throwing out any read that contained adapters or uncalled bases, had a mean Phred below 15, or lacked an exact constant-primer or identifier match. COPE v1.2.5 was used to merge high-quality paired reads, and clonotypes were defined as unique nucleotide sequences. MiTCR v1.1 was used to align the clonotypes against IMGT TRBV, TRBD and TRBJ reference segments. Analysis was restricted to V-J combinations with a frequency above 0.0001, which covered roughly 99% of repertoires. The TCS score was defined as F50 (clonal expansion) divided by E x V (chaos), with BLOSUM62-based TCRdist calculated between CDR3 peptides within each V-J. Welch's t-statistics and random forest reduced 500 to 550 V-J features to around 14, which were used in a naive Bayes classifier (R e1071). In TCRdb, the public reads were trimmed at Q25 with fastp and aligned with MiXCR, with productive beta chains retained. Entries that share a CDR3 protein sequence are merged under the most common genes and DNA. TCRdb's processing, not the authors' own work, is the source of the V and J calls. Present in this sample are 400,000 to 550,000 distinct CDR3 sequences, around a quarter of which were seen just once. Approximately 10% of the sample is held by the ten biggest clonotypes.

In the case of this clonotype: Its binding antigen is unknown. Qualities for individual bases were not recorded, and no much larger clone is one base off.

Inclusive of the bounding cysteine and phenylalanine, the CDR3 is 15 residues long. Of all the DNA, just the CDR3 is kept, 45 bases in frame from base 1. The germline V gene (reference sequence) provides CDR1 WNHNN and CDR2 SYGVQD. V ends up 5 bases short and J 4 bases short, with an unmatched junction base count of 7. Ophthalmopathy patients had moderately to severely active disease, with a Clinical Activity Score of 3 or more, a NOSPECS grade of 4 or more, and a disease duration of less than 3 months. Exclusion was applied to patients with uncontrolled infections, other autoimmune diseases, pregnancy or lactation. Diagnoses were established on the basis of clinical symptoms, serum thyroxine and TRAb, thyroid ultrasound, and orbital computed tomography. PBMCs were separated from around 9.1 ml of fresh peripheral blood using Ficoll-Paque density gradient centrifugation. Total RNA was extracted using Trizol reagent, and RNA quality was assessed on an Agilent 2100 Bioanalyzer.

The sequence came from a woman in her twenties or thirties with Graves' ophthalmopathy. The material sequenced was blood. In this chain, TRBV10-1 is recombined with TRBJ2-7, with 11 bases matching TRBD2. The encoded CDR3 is CASSPGTSGEYEQYF. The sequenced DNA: TGCGCCAGCAGTCCAGGGACTAGCGGAGAATACGAGCAGTACTTC.